This T cell receptor beta chain was sequenced in a study of cytomegalovirus exposure and HLA in healthy donors. PCR involved 60 Vbeta and 13 Jbeta primers. Clones were read by immunoSEQ multiplex PCR, and TCRdb kept only the in-frame ones, dropping some. The listing records 100,000 to 150,000 clones. This CDR3 contains 15 residues. Germline V gives CDR1 SEHNR, CDR2 FQNEAQ (reference sequence). J lost 2 bases, V lost 5 bases, and 8 bases had no gene match. The sequence derives from a woman in her 40s in good health and CMV-seronegative. The chain has TRBV7-9 and TRBJ1-2, with 7 bases that match TRBD1. The sequenced sample was PBMCs. CDR3 DNA: TGTGCCAGCAGCCCCGAACAGGGGTCCAACTATGGCTACACCTTC. Protein sequence: CASSPEQGSNYGYTF.